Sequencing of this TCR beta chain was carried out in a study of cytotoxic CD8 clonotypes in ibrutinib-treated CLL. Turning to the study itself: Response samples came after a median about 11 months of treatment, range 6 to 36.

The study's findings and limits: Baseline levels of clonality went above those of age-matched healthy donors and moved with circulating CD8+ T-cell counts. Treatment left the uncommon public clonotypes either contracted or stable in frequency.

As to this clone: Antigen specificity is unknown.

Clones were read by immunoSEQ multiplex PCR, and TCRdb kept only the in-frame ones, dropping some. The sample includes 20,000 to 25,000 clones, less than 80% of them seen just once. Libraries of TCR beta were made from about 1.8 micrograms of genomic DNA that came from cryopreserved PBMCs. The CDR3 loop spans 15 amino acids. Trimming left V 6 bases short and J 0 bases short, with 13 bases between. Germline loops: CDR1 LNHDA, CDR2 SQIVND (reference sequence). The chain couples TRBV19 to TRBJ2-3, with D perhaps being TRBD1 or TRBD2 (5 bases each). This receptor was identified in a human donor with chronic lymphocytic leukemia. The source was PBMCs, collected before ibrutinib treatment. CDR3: CASRVTGDSTDTQYF. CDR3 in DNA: TGTGCCAGTAGGGTCACCGGGGACAGCACAGATACGCAGTATTTT. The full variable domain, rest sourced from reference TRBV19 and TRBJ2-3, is DGGITQSPKYLFRKEGQNVTLSCEQNLNHDAMYWYRQDPGQGLRLIYYSQIVNDFQKGDIAEGYSVSREKKESFPLTVTSAQKNPTAFYLCASRVTGDSTDTQYFGPGTRLTVL.